This entry lists 3 T cell receptor beta chains sequenced from one sample in a study of blood T cells in healthy people across ages. The authors ran a second PCR of 7 to 11 cycles using a sample-barcoded 5' primer and a J-beta primer mix. TCRdb ran MiXCR on the 5' RACE reads and lists one entry per CDR3 protein. The sample contains 1.5 million to 2 million distinct CDR3 sequences, roughly 50% of which appear only once. The specimen sequenced was blood. All receptors come from a woman aged 40 to 55 in good health.

This clonotype came up a few times. The gene calls are TRBV7-2 and TRBJ2-5; D unresolved. The last part of the DNA fits TRBJ2-7 better; the J call may be wrong. The CDR3 totals 15 residues. Per germline, CDR1 SGHTA and CDR2 FQGNSA. CDR3 protein: CASSLQPYGPYEQYF. As DNA, the CDR3 is TGTGCCAGCAGCTTGCAGCCCTACGGTCCCTACGAGCAGTACTTC.

Many counts were recorded for this clonotype. The chain carries TRBV29-1 and TRBJ2-7; D is tentatively TRBD1 or TRBD2 (5 bases each). The CDR3 length is 13 residues. Per germline, CDR1 SQVTM and CDR2 ANQGSEA. Trimming removed 4 bases at V and 3 bases at J, with 13 bases between. DNA of the CDR3: TGCAGCGTTGCTTGGGACCAACTCTACGAGCAGTACTTC. Translation: CSVAWDQLYEQYF.

The genes are TRBV4-3 and TRBJ1-2; perhaps TRBD1 as D (5 bases). CDR1 is LGHNA and CDR2 is YSLEER in the germline V gene. CDR3 size: 16 residues. Trimming cost V 0 bases and J 1 base, with 12 bases left between them. DNA for the CDR3: TGCGCCAGCAGCCAAGATTTCATGACAGTTAACTATGGCTACACCTTC. Translating gives CASSQDFMTVNYGYTF.